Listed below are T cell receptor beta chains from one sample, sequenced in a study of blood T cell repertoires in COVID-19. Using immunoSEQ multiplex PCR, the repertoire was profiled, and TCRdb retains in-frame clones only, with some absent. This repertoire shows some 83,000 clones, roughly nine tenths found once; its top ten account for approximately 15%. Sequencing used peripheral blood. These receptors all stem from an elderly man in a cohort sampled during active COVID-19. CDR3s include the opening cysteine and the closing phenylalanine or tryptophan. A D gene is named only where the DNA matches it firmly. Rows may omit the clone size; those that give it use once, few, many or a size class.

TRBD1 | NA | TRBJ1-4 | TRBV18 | CASSLTGVGDEKLFF | TGTGCCAGCTCTCTGACAGGGGTCGGCGACGAAAAACTGTTTTTT
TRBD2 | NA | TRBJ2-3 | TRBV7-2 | CASSLTGTSGTDTQYF | TGTGCCAGCAGCTTAACGGGGACTAGCGGCACAGATACGCAGTATTTT
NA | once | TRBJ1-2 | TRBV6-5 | CASSYSGGGAYGYTF | TGTGCCAGCAGTTACTCGGGCGGTGGGGCGTATGGCTACACCTTC
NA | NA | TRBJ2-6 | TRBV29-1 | CSARGFSGANVLTF | TGCAGCGCGCGGGGATTCTCTGGGGCCAACGTCCTGACTTTC
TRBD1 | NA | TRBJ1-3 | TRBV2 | CASSVRGLGNTIYF | TGTGCCAGCAGTGTAAGGGGGCTAGGAAACACCATATATTTT
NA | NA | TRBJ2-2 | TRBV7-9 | CASSLARGTDTGELFF | TGTGCCAGCAGCTTAGCGCGGGGAACGGACACCGGGGAGCTGTTTTTT
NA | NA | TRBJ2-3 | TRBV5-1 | CASSLSTVTDTQYF | TGCGCCAGCAGCTTGTCGACAGTCACAGATACGCAGTATTTT
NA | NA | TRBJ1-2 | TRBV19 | CASCRTGANYGYTF | TGTGCCAGTTGTCGTACGGGGGCTAACTATGGCTACACCTTC
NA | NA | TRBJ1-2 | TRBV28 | CASSLPRQDGYTF | TGTGCCAGCAGTTTACCCCGACAGGATGGCTACACCTTC
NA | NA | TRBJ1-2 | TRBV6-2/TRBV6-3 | CASNPHENYGYTF | TGTGCCAGCAACCCACACGAAAACTATGGCTACACCTTC
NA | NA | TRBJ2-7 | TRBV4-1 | CASSQVMQFYEQYF | TGCGCCAGCAGCCAAGTTATGCAGTTCTACGAGCAGTACTTC
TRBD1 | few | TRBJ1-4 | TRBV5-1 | CASSLDRGKGKLFF | TGCGCCAGCAGCTTGGACAGGGGAAAGGGAAAACTGTTTTTT
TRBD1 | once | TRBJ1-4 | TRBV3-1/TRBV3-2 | CASSLGTGEKLFF | TGTGCCAGCAGCCTCGGGACAGGGGAAAAACTGTTTTTT
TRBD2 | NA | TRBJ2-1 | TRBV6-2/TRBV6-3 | CASSTSQRGVYNEQFF | TGTGCCAGCAGTACCTCTCAGCGGGGGGTCTACAATGAGCAGTTCTTC
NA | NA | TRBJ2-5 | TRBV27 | CASSSLGLEQETQYF | TGTGCCAGCAGTTCCCTGGGACTGGAGCAAGAGACCCAGTACTTC
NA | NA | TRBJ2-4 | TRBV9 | CASSVAQGGGIQYF | TGTGCCAGCAGCGTAGCACAGGGTGGAGGCATTCAGTACTTC
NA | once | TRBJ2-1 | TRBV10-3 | CAISEFVSSYNEQFF | TGTGCCATCAGTGAGTTTGTCAGCTCCTACAATGAGCAGTTCTTC
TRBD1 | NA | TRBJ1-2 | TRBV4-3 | CASSQESRGPYGYTF | TGCGCCAGCAGCCAAGAGTCCAGGGGGCCCTATGGCTACACCTTC
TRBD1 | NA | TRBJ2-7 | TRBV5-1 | CASSEGQDRSYEQYF | TGCGCCAGCAGCGAAGGACAGGATCGCTCCTACGAGCAGTACTTC
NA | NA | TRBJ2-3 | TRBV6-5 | CASSYQRGTQYF | TGTGCCAGCAGTTACCAAAGGGGGACGCAGTATTTT
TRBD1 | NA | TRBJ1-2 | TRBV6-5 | CASNTGGNDYGYTF | TGTGCCAGCAATACAGGGGGTAACGACTATGGCTACACCTTC
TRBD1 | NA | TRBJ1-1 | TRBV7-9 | CASTPTGTEAFF | TGTGCCAGCACCCCGACAGGGACTGAAGCTTTCTTT
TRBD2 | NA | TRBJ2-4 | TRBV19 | CASSIDLGGRNIQYF | TGTGCCAGTAGTATAGATCTGGGGGGGAGAAACATTCAGTACTTC
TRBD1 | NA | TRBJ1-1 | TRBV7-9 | CASSLAWSGTGNTEAFF | TGTGCCAGCAGCTTAGCCTGGTCCGGGACAGGGAACACTGAAGCTTTCTTT
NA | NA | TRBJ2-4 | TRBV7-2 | CASRATSAGKNIQYF | TGTGCCAGCAGGGCGACATCAGCAGGCAAAAACATTCAGTACTTC
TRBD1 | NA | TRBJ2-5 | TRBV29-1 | CSVGDRGETQYF | TGCAGCGTTGGTGACAGGGGAGAGACCCAGTACTTC
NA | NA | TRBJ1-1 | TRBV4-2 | CASSQDRTGMNTEAFF | TGTGCCAGCAGCCAAGATCGAACGGGGATGAACACTGAAGCTTTCTTT
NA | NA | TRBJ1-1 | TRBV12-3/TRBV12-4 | CASSFGGAGEAFF | TGTGCCAGCAGTTTCGGAGGGGCGGGGGAAGCTTTCTTT
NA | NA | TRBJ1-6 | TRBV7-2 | CASSFGYSPLHF | TGTGCCAGCAGCTTCGGTTATTCACCCCTCCACTTT
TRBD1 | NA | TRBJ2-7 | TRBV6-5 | CASSYRDRAHEQYF | TGTGCCAGCAGTTATAGGGACAGGGCACACGAGCAGTACTTC
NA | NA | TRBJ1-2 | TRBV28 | CASSQPGINGYTF | TGTGCCAGCAGCCAGCCGGGGATTAATGGCTACACCTTC
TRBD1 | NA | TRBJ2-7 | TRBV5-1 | CASSRTGQGAEYEQYF | TGCGCCAGCAGCCGGACCGGACAGGGGGCAGAATACGAGCAGTACTTC
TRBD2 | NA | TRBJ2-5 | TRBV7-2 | CASSLYAGGEETQYF | TGTGCCAGCAGCTTATACGCGGGGGGGGAAGAGACCCAGTACTTC
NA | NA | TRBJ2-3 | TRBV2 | CASSESGSGQYF | TGTGCCAGCAGTGAATCGGGGAGTGGGCAGTATTTT
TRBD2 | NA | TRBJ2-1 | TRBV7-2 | CASSTGTSYNEQFF | TGTGCCAGCAGCACCGGGACTAGTTACAATGAGCAGTTCTTC
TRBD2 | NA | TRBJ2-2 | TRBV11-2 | CASRKNSGVPSGELFF | TGTGCCAGCAGAAAAAATAGCGGGGTCCCTTCCGGGGAGCTGTTTTTT
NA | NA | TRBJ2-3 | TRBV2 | CASKAQVGTDTQYF | TGTGCCAGCAAGGCACAGGTGGGCACAGATACGCAGTATTTT
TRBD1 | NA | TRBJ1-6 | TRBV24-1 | CATSDGDRGENSPLHF | TGTGCCACCAGTGACGGGGACAGGGGGGAAAATTCACCCCTCCACTTT
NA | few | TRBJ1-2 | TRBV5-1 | CASSLGQANYGYTF | TGCGCCAGCAGCTTGGGACAGGCGAACTATGGCTACACCTTC
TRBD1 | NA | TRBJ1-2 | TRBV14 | CASSHSGQGGRGYTF | TGTGCCAGCAGCCATTCCGGACAGGGGGGTCGAGGCTACACCTTC
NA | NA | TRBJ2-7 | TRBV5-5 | CASSLKYGGLSYEQYF | TGTGCCAGCAGCTTGAAGTATGGGGGCCTCTCCTACGAGCAGTACTTC
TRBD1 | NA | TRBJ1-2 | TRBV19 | CASNRVGTGANYGYTF | TGTGCCAGTAACCGTGTCGGGACAGGTGCTAACTATGGCTACACCTTC
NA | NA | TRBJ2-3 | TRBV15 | CATSRDLGGPGTDTQYF | TGTGCCACCAGCAGAGATCTGGGGGGGCCCGGCACAGATACGCAGTATTTT
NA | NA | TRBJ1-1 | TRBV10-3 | CAIKGPSGTEAFF | TGTGCCATCAAGGGGCCGAGTGGCACTGAAGCTTTCTTT
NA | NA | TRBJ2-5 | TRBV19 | CASTTGTLQETQYF | TGTGCCAGTACCACGGGGACACTACAAGAGACCCAGTACTTC
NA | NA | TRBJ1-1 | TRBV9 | CASSVDGGPNTEAFF | TGTGCCAGCAGCGTAGATGGAGGACCGAACACTGAAGCTTTCTTT
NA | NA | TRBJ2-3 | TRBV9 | CASSVGGYPLDTQYF | TGTGCCAGCAGCGTAGGAGGTTATCCCCTAGATACGCAGTATTTT
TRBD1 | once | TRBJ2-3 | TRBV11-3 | CASSLDRGRWTDTQYF | TGTGCCAGCAGCTTAGATAGGGGGCGGTGGACCGATACGCAGTATTTT
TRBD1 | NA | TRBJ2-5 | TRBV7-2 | CASSSGQGAWETQYF | TGTGCCAGCAGTTCGGGACAGGGGGCTTGGGAGACCCAGTACTTC
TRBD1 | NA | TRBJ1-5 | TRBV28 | CASSYRGPSNQPQHF | TGTGCCAGCAGTTACAGGGGGCCGAGCAATCAGCCCCAGCATTTT
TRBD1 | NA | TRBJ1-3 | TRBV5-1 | CASSLTGVNSGNTIYF | TGCGCCAGCAGCTTGACAGGGGTAAACTCTGGAAACACCATATATTTT
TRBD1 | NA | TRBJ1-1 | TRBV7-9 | CASSRGTGLVTEAFF | TGTGCCAGCAGCCGCGGGACAGGGTTGGTCACTGAAGCTTTCTTT
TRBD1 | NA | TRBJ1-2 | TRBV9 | CASSVEAGGLYGYTF | TGTGCCAGCAGCGTAGAGGCAGGGGGACTTTATGGCTACACCTTC
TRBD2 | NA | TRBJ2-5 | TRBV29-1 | CSTGGQETQYF | TGCAGCACCGGGGGGCAAGAGACCCAGTACTTC
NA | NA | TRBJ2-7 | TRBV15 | CATSRDALQAGYLYEQYF | TGTGCCACCAGCAGGGATGCCCTTCAGGCAGGATATCTCTACGAGCAGTACTTC
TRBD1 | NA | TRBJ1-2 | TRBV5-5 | CASSLRQGADGYTF | TGTGCCAGCAGCTTGAGACAGGGGGCGGATGGCTACACCTTC
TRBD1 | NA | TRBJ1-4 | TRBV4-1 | CASSQAGTGSEKLFF | TGCGCCAGCAGCCAAGCCGGGACAGGGTCTGAAAAACTGTTTTTT
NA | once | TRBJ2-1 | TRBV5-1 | CASSLAEGGRDNEQFF | TGCGCCAGCAGCTTGGCCGAGGGAGGCAGGGACAATGAGCAGTTCTTC
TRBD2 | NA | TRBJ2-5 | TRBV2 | CASSEGRGGGQETQYF | TGTGCCAGCAGTGAAGGCCGGGGGGGCGGGCAAGAGACCCAGTACTTC